This T cell receptor beta chain was retrieved from a study of persistence of HIV-infected CD4 T cells. Study-level background: The sample holds CD4+ T cells responsive to CMV or HIV-1 Gag. The study's findings and limits: CMV- and Gag-responding cells had lower TCRbeta richness than CD3/CD28-responding cells.

This CDR3 has 12 residues. Trimming left V 5 bases short and J 8 bases short, with 12 bases between. In germline, CDR1 is MNHEY, CDR2 SMNVEV (reference sequence). Sequencing used immunoSEQ version 4 in survey mode. Generated by immunoSEQ multiplex PCR, the TCRdb table keeps only in-frame clones and is missing some. The table lists 25,000 to 35,000 clones, approximately 78% of them singletons, with roughly 5% in the top ten. Cells were stimulated with CMV-infected fibroblast lysates at around 9.1 ug/mL. Memory cells lacking CD40L and CD69 with high CD45RO were sorted. Undetectable plasma HIV-1 RNA below 50 copies/mL lasted at least 4 years. A roughly 20-hour stimulation of CD8-depleted PBMCs used anti-CD28/CD49d costimulation, CD40-blocking antibody and enfuvirtide. Points on this clone: The antigen is not known.

This sequence joins TRBV27 and TRBJ1-2, with D hard to call. Source: CD4+ T cells sorted from PBMCs after approximately 19-hour stimulation, taken from a patient who received antiretroviral therapy. The receptor was derived from an adult man with HIV who was CMV-seropositive. CDR3: CASSNGLIGYTF. The DNA of the CDR3 is TGTGCCAGCAGTAACGGACTGATCGGCTACACCTTC.